This T cell receptor (beta chain) appears in the sequencing data of a study of shared clonotypes between healthy human individuals. From germline, CDR1 is GTSNPN and CDR2 SVGIG (reference sequence). CDR3 length: 14 residues. Trimming removed 0 bases from V and 7 bases from J, with 15 bases in between. About this clone: Its specificity is unknown.

It was into CD45RA+ naive and CD45RA-negative memory subsets that the CD4+ cells were split. Original data processing: Sequence data from immunoSEQ were junction-only and lacked quality scores; consequently, filtering differed. Produced via immunoSEQ multiplex PCR; TCRdb's table is partial and in-frame only. The V and J calls and clone size were taken over from that table, and D and trimming were inferred from the DNA. This sample yields under 2,500,000 clones, of which around 95% are seen a single time; 0.1% to 0.15% belongs to the top ten. Study conclusions and caveats: Among four donors, roughly 5% of naive CD4 clonotypes were found in common. Sampling covered blood only; tissue repertoires likely differ.

The rearrangement links TRBV30 to TRBJ1-2; D possibly corresponds to TRBD1 (6 bases). Specimen: naive CD4+ T cells sorted from blood. This sample's subset: CD45RA+ positively selected. The clonotype originates from a man aged 18 to 29 in good health. The CDR3 region has the DNA TGTGCCTGGAGTGTACCAGGGGCCCTCGTTGGCTACACCTTC. Protein sequence: CAWSVPGALVGYTF.